The 22 T cell receptor beta chains in this list originate from one sample, sequenced in a study of blood T cell repertoires in COVID-19. The protocol was immunoSEQ multiplex PCR, while the TCRdb copy is restricted to in-frame clones and leaves out a portion. This sample has a few hundred thousand clones; 75% to 90% occur once, and the top ten carry less than 1.2%. The material sequenced was PBMCs or T cells enriched from blood (not recorded which). The receptors derive from a man younger than 30 who had recovered from COVID-19.

This clone was observed once. The rearrangement joins TRBV3-1 (or the pseudogene TRBV3-2) to TRBJ2-7, with no clear D. Trimming took off 3 bases at V and 2 bases at J, with 11 bases between the two ends. This CDR3 has 14 amino acids. Germline V gene lookup returns CDR1 LGHDT and CDR2 YNNKEL (reference sequence). The CDR3 nucleotides read TGTGCCAGCAGCCATAGTCCGGGTACCTACGAGCAGTACTTC. It yields the protein CASSHSPGTYEQYF.

This rearrangement joins TRBV25-1 to TRBJ2-1; 11 positions agree with TRBD1. The V gene's germline CDR1 is MGHDK and CDR2 SYGVNS. V dropped 6 bases and J dropped 7; count of bases not matched to a gene: 8. The CDR3 length is 15 residues. CDR3 sequence reads: CASSAPGTGGNEQFF. In DNA form, the CDR3 reads TGTGCCAGCAGCGCCCCCGGGACAGGGGGTAATGAGCAGTTCTTC.

The V call is TRBV11-3, the J call TRBJ2-3, with 11 bases fitting TRBD2. V lost 5 bases and J lost 2; bases outside the gene matches: 6. The CDR3 totals 16 residues. In germline, CDR1 is SGHNT, CDR2 YENEEA. CDR3 protein: CASSPGLAVYTDTQYF. CDR3 sequence (DNA): TGTGCCAGCAGCCCGGGACTAGCGGTCTACACAGATACGCAGTATTTT. The full variable domain, rest sourced from reference TRBV11-3 and TRBJ2-3, is EAGVVQSPRYKIIEKKQPVAFWCNPISGHNTLYWYLQNLGQGPELLIRYENEEAVDDSQLPKDRFSAERLKGVDSTLKIQPAELGDSAVYLCASSPGLAVYTDTQYFGPGTRLTVL.

CDR3 coding DNA: TGCGCCAGCAGTCACACCACAGAGGCAGGGCCCTTTCATCAGCCCCAGCATTTT. This gives the protein CASSHTTEAGPFHQPQHF. The chain recombines TRBV23-1 with TRBJ1-5; tentative D call: TRBD1 (5 bases). TRBV23-1 is assigned to the ORF class and has an uncertain function. This CDR3 is 18 amino acids long. The V end was cut by 3 bases, the J end by 5 bases, with 23 bases between.

The rearrangement links TRBV25-1 to TRBJ2-5; D perhaps matches TRBD2 (5 bases). Trimming pared 3 bases from V and 5 bases from J, leaving 16 bases between. CDR1 is MGHDK and CDR2 is SYGVNS in the germline V gene. CDR3 length: 15 amino acids. CDR3 nucleotide sequence: TGTGCCAGCAGTGACCCGGGGAAACTGGGGGAGACCCAGTACTTC. This sequence encodes CASSDPGKLGETQYF.

The CDR3 sequence is CASSLLGALGTDTQYF. CDR3 sequence (DNA): TGTGCCAGCAGTTTATTGGGGGCGCTGGGCACAGATACGCAGTATTTT. The chain links TRBV28 to TRBJ2-3; TRBD1 might be the D (6 bases). CDR3 length equals 16 residues. Deletions cut 1 base from V and 1 base from J, with 12 bases between. Germline V gives CDR1 MDHEN, CDR2 SYDVKM. The full variable domain, rest sourced from reference TRBV28 and TRBJ2-3, is DVKVTQSSRYLVKRTGEKVFLECVQDMDHENMFWYRQDPGLGLRLIYFSYDVKMKEKGDIPEGYSVSREKKERFSLILESASTNQTSMYLCASSLLGALGTDTQYFGPGTRLTVL.

This clone was counted only a few times. The chain has TRBV14 and TRBJ2-1; 14 bases fit TRBD2. Germline values: CDR1 SGHDN, CDR2 FVKESK. This CDR3 contains 20 residues. The J segment lost 0 bases and the V segment lost 4 bases, leaving 11 bases of the junction unmatched. CDR3: CASSPRTSGGFASSYNEQFF. The CDR3, as DNA: TGTGCCAGCAGCCCGCGGACTAGCGGGGGGTTCGCAAGCTCCTACAATGAGCAGTTCTTC.

This chain uses TRBV10-2 with TRBJ1-2; D not resolved. V was clipped by 0 bases and J by 4 bases, with 6 bases between them. Germline V CDR1 and CDR2: WSHSY, SAAADI. The CDR3 is made up of 13 amino acids. Written as DNA, the CDR3 is TGCGCCAGCAGTGAGTCAGAGGTCTATGGCTACACCTTC. Translated: CASSESEVYGYTF.

This rearrangement joins TRBV5-6 to TRBJ1-2; D is undetermined. Germline V lookup: CDR1 SGHDT, CDR2 YYEEEE. Trimming took off 0 bases at V and 0 bases at J, with 9 bases between the two ends. The CDR3 runs 15 residues. For the CDR3, the DNA is TGTGCCAGCAGCTTGGTATCGACACCTAACTATGGCTACACCTTC. Its translation is CASSLVSTPNYGYTF. The entire variable domain, with the rest obtained from reference TRBV5-6 and TRBJ1-2, is as follows: DAGVTQSPTHLIKTRGQQVTLRCSPKSGHDTVSWYQQALGQGPQFIFQYYEEEERQRGNFPDRFSGHQFPNYSSELNVNALLLGDSALYLCASSLVSTPNYGYTFGSGTRLTVV.

This clone has more than one count but fewer than ten. The CDR3 DNA follows: TGTGCCAGTAGTACGGGACACCTAACTAATGAAAAACTGTTTTTT. Translating gives CASSTGHLTNEKLFF. V is TRBV19 and J is TRBJ1-4; TRBD1 is a possible D gene (6 bases). V gave up 4 bases and J gave up 1 base, with 10 bases separating them. The CDR3 has 15 amino acids. Germline CDR1 and CDR2: LNHDA and SQIVND (reference sequence).

The rearrangement joins TRBV3-1 (or the pseudogene TRBV3-2) to TRBJ2-1, with 8 nucleotides matching TRBD1. V was pared by 2 bases and J by 8 bases, with 11 bases of the junction left unmatched. The CDR3 extends over 16 amino acids. CDR1 LGHDT and CDR2 YNNKEL come from the germline V gene (reference sequence). In DNA form, the CDR3 reads TGTGCCAGCAGCCAACCAAGGACAGGGTTCTCCGATGAGCAGTTCTTC. Protein product: CASSQPRTGFSDEQFF.

The chain recombines TRBV27 with TRBJ2-3; tentative D call: TRBD2 (5 bases). CDR1 is MNHEY and CDR2 is SMNVEV in the germline V gene (reference sequence). Deletions cut 6 bases from V and 0 bases from J, with 13 bases between. The CDR3 runs 15 residues. The CDR3 spells CASRLGLYSTDTQYF. In nucleotides, the CDR3 is TGTGCCAGCAGACTCGGACTTTACAGCACAGATACGCAGTATTTT.

This sequence joins TRBV4-2 and TRBJ2-1; the D is unclear. The CDR3 length is 11 residues. Germline CDR1 LGHNA, CDR2 YNFKEQ. The germline V and J ends were trimmed by 1 base and 7 bases, with 2 bases remaining between them. The CDR3 region is CASSQVNEQFF. DNA of the CDR3: TGTGCCAGCAGCCAAGTAAATGAGCAGTTCTTC.

The chain is built from TRBV19 and TRBJ1-1, with D perhaps matching TRBD1 (6 bases). CDR1 is LNHDA, CDR2 SQIVND, per germline (reference sequence). The CDR3 runs to 13 residues. V was clipped by 6 bases and J by 4 bases, with 12 bases between them. The CDR3: CASSNDRSTEAFF. The CDR3 DNA reads TGTGCCAGTAGCAACGACAGGTCCACTGAAGCTTTCTTT.

This chain connects TRBV9 to TRBJ1-2; 7 bases match TRBD1. Unmatched junction bases numbered 4, after V lost 0 bases and J lost 2 bases. This CDR3 has 15 amino acids. Looked up from germline, CDR1 is SGDLS and CDR2 is YYNGEE. The CDR3 sequence is CASSVVDRLNYGYTF. The CDR3 DNA follows: TGTGCCAGCAGCGTAGTGGACAGGTTAAACTATGGCTACACCTTC.

The sample holds one count of this clone. The chain employs TRBV7-9 and TRBJ2-3, with D maybe TRBD2 (5 bases). Trimming shortened V by 5 bases and J by 0 bases, and 15 bases separated the two germline ends. Germline assignment: CDR1 SEHNR and CDR2 FQNEAQ (reference sequence). The CDR3 consists of 16 residues. CDR3 coding DNA: TGTGCCAGCAGCCTACGGGGAAGATCTAGCACAGATACGCAGTATTTT. Its protein is CASSLRGRSSTDTQYF.

The genes are TRBV5-6 and TRBJ2-5, with TRBD2 as a possible D gene (6 bases). The CDR3 sequence is 17 residues long. V lost 1 base and J lost 2, with 18 bases in between. Per germline, CDR1 SGHDT and CDR2 YYEEEE. For the CDR3, the DNA is TGTGCCAGCAGCTTGCGACGGGGGTCCCGGGGGCAAGAGACCCAGTACTTC. Protein product: CASSLRRGSRGQETQYF.

The V gene is TRBV4-2, the J gene TRBJ2-3; D is possibly TRBD2 (5 bases). The length of the CDR3 is 12 residues. Trimming took off 4 bases at V and 6 bases at J, with 8 bases between the two ends. Germline CDR1 reads LGHNA; CDR2 reads YNFKEQ. CDR3 nucleotide sequence: TGTGCCAGCAGCCCCCGGAGGGATACGCAGTATTTT. Its translation: CASSPRRDTQYF.

J is TRBJ1-3 and V is TRBV30, with 8 bases fitting TRBD1. V lost 3 bases, J lost 2 bases, and 9 bases stayed unmatched. Germline V lookup: CDR1 GTSNPN, CDR2 SVGIG (reference sequence). The CDR3 has 16 amino acids. DNA for the CDR3: TGTGCCTGGAGGGGTCACGACAGGGGAACTGGAAACACCATATATTTT. It is translated as CAWRGHDRGTGNTIYF. The entire variable domain, with the rest obtained from reference TRBV30 and TRBJ1-3, is as follows: SQTIHQWPATLVQPVGSPLSLECTVEGTSNPNLYWYRQAAGRGLQLLFYSVGIGQISSEVPQNLSASRPQDRQFILSSKKLLLSDSGFYLCAWRGHDRGTGNTIYFGEGSWLTVV.

This clone was detected only once. The sample has other DNA sequences that encode this CDR3 too. The chain combines TRBV7-9 with TRBJ1-5; the D gene is possibly TRBD1 (5 bases). Germline CDR1 is SEHNR and CDR2 is FQNEAQ (reference sequence). Trimming left V 1 base short and J 1 base short, with 8 bases between. CDR3 length: 15 amino acids. CDR3 nucleotides: TGTGCCAGCAGCTTAGGTCCAGGGAGCAATCAGCCCCAGCATTTT. Translation gives CASSLGPGSNQPQHF.

This chain links TRBV7-6 with TRBJ2-3, with D uncertain. Germline-derived CDR1 and CDR2 are SGHVS and FNYEAQ. The CDR3 consists of 13 residues. Trimming took off 6 bases at V and 2 bases at J, with 9 bases between the two ends. CDR3 region: CASSSPVTDTQYF. CDR3 DNA: TGTGCCAGCAGTAGCCCGGTCACAGATACGCAGTATTTT.

V is TRBV18 and J is TRBJ1-5; D is unresolved. The V end lost 3 bases, the J end lost 4 bases, and 16 bases lay between the germline ends. This CDR3 is built from 16 residues. From germline, CDR1 is KGHSH and CDR2 LQKENI. Here the CDR3 reads CASSPQRESVNQPQHF. CDR3 bases: TGTGCCAGCTCACCCCAAAGAGAGAGTGTAAATCAGCCCCAGCATTTT.